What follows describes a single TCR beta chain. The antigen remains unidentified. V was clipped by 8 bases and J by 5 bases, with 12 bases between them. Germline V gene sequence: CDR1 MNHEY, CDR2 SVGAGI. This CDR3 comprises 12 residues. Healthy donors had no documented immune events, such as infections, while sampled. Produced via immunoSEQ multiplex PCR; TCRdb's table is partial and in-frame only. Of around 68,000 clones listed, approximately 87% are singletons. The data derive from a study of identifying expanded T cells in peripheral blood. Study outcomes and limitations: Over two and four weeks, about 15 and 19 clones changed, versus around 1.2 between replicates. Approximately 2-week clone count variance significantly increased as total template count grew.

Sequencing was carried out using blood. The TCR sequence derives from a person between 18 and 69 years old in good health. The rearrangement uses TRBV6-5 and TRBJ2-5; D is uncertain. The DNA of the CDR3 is TGTGCCAGCCAGAGAGTGCCGGAGACCCAGTACTTC. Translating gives CASQRVPETQYF.